These 25 T cell receptor beta chains were sequenced from one sample in a study of response to subunit inactivated influenza vaccine. Each CDR3 protein gets one entry after TCRdb re-called the RT-PCR reads with MiXCR. The table shows hundreds of thousands of distinct CDR3 sequences, with about 11% occurring only once. These same data were also listed under a study on T cells expressing NK-cell markers. As that study records: What made the TCR beta cDNA was 5'RACE template switching with UMIs.

The starting material was PBMCs from blood, obtained on the day of vaccination. The receptors were gathered from a middle-aged man who received an inactivated influenza vaccine.

This clonotype came up a few times. The CDR3 loop is CSVEGTLAGGREFF. CDR3 nucleotide sequence: TGCAGCGTTGAGGGGACACTAGCGGGAGGAAGGGAGTTCTTC. V and J are TRBV29-1 and TRBJ2-1; 12 nucleotides match TRBD2. Germline V gives CDR1 SQVTM, CDR2 ANQGSEA. V was clipped by 3 bases and J by 14 bases; unmatched bases: 11. The CDR3 has 14 amino acids.

The V gene is TRBV24-1, the J gene TRBJ2-1; D might be TRBD1 (5 bases). Germline V CDR1 and CDR2: KGHDR, SFDVKD. Trimming took 5 bases from V and 7 from J, leaving 17 bases between them. The CDR3 sequence is 15 residues long. CDR3 sequence (DNA): TGTGCCACCAGTGTTTCACAGGCAAACGCAAATGAGCAGTTCTTC. Residues: CATSVSQANANEQFF.

The chain joins TRBV20-1 to TRBJ1-6; 7 nucleotides align to TRBD1. Trimming took 7 bases from V and 9 from J; bases not matched to a gene: 12. Germline CDR1 reads DFQATT; CDR2 reads SNEGSKA (reference sequence). The CDR3 is 14 residues long. The CDR3 DNA is TGCAGTGGAAGGGCATGGGACAGTAGTTCACCCCTCCACTTT. Its translation is CSGRAWDSSSPLHF.

The chain joins TRBV12-3 or TRBV12-4 to TRBJ1-1; D is unclear. V was pared by 4 bases and J by 6 bases, with 12 bases between. This CDR3 region has 13 residues. The CDR3 DNA follows: TGTGCCAGCAGTTCCCCCGACTACTCTGAAGCTTTCTTT. Translating gives CASSSPDYSEAFF.

This clonotype was recorded a few times. The chain recombines TRBV12-3 or TRBV12-4 with TRBJ2-1; TRBD2 agrees at 8 bases. The CDR3 sequence is 14 residues long. J lost 10 bases, V lost 7 bases, and 12 bases had no gene match. The CDR3: CASISGLAWEEQFF. CDR3 nucleotides: TGTGCCAGCATCTCCGGACTAGCATGGGAAGAGCAGTTCTTC.

V and J are TRBV6-1 and TRBJ2-3, with 10 positions matching TRBD2. CDR3 size: 15 residues. V trimming: 6 bases; J trimming: 6 bases; junction bases outside the gene matches: 9. Germline lookup yields CDR1 MNHNS and CDR2 SASEGT. The CDR3 DNA follows: TGTGCCAGCAGGCGTAGCGGGGGGTCAGTGGATACGCAGTATTTT. It encodes CASRRSGGSVDTQYF.

In this sample, this clonotype turned up many times. The J gene is TRBJ2-4, the V gene TRBV28; D might be TRBD1 or TRBD2, each matching 7 bases. Germline lookup yields CDR1 MDHEN and CDR2 SYDVKM. The CDR3 is 19 residues long. V shed 1 base and J shed 0 bases, with 19 bases lying between them. CDR3 DNA sequence: TGTGCCAGCAGTTTATCGGAGGTTCAGGGGGGGTTAGCCAAAAACATTCAGTACTTC. Translation: CASSLSEVQGGLAKNIQYF. Full variable domain (remainder filled in from reference TRBV28 and TRBJ2-4): DVKVTQSSRYLVKRTGEKVFLECVQDMDHENMFWYRQDPGLGLRLIYFSYDVKMKEKGDIPEGYSVSREKKERFSLILESASTNQTSMYLCASSLSEVQGGLAKNIQYFGAGTRLSVL.

The chain uses TRBV4-1 and TRBJ1-2, with D perhaps TRBD1 (6 bases). The length of the CDR3 is 15 residues. The V gene's germline CDR1 is MGHRA and CDR2 YSYEKL. Trimming stripped 3 bases from V and 1 base from J, with 12 bases between. CDR3 protein: CASSHTGRLNYGYTF. The CDR3 coding sequence is TGCGCCAGCAGCCATACAGGGAGACTTAACTATGGCTACACCTTC.

V gene TRBV12-3 or TRBV12-4 combines with J gene TRBJ2-2, with D maybe TRBD2 (5 bases). The CDR3 totals 15 residues. V lost 6 bases, J lost 1 base, and 12 bases lay in between. In DNA form, the CDR3 reads TGTGCCAGCAGGTGGGCGGGCATGAACACCGGGGAGCTGTTTTTT. Protein product: CASRWAGMNTGELFF.

The rearrangement links TRBV6-2 or TRBV6-3 to TRBJ2-3; D might be TRBD1 or TRBD2, each matching 6 bases. CDR3 size: 15 residues. Looked up from germline, CDR1 is MNHEY and CDR2 is SVGEGT. Trimming took off 0 bases at V and 1 base at J, with 8 bases between the two ends. The CDR3 protein is CASSYSRGGTDTQYF. The CDR3 region has the DNA TGTGCCAGCAGTTACTCGAGGGGGGGCACAGATACGCAGTATTTT.

The chain uses TRBV28 and TRBJ2-3, with 7 bases matching TRBD2. CDR1 and CDR2 from the germline V gene are MDHEN and SYDVKM. This CDR3 has 14 residues. Unmatched junction bases numbered 10, after V lost 6 bases and J lost 7 bases. The CDR3 protein is CASRPAGNSYTQYF. DNA of the CDR3: TGTGCCAGCAGGCCAGCGGGGAATAGCTATACGCAGTATTTT.

This clonotype was recorded many times. The chain joins TRBV12-3 or TRBV12-4 to TRBJ2-7; D perhaps matches TRBD1 (5 bases). V was shortened by 5 bases and J by 2 bases, with 10 bases between the two germline ends. There are 13 residues in the CDR3. CDR3 in DNA: TGTGCCAGCAGTAAGGACACTACCTACGAGCAGTACTTC. Protein: CASSKDTTYEQYF.

The chain uses TRBV10-3 and TRBJ2-2, with 9 bases lining up with TRBD2. The CDR3 has 17 residues. The germline V gene has CDR1 ENHRY and CDR2 SYGVKD. V trimming: 5 bases; J trimming: 1 base; junction bases outside the gene matches: 8. CDR3 amino acids: CAISKWETSGNTGELFF. The CDR3 region has the DNA TGTGCCATCAGTAAATGGGAGACTAGCGGGAACACCGGGGAGCTGTTTTTT.

In its sample, this clonotype was seen a few times. The chain couples TRBV20-1 to TRBJ2-7, with TRBD1 matching over 9 bases. Germline CDR1 reads DFQATT; CDR2 reads SNEGSKA (reference sequence). This CDR3 is 14 amino acids long. J gave up 4 bases and V 4 bases, and 8 bases lay outside the gene matches. CDR3 nucleotide sequence: TGCAGTGCTACTACCGGGACAGGGTTGTACGAGCAGTACTTC. Encoded protein: CSATTGTGLYEQYF.

This clonotype was counted a few times. J is TRBJ2-1 and V is TRBV27; no clear D gene. CDR3 length equals 15 residues. Germline CDR1 and CDR2: MNHEY and SMNVEV (reference sequence). With 4 bases removed from V and 0 bases from J, the gap between germline ends came to 10 bases. The CDR3 bases are TGTGCCAGCAGTTCAGTGTCGAGCTCCTACAATGAGCAGTTCTTC. Translating gives CASSSVSSSYNEQFF.

Only a few counts were recorded for this clonotype. The chain joins TRBV6-5 to TRBJ1-2; the D is unclear. The V gene's germline CDR1 is MNHEY and CDR2 SVGAGI. The CDR3 spans 14 residues. V lost 0 bases, J lost 4 bases, and 9 bases lay in between. The CDR3 DNA follows: TGTGCCAGCAGTTACTCAAGCTCAAGCTATGGCTACACCTTC. Translated, it gives CASSYSSSSYGYTF.

This CDR3 reads CASSYGDFTDTQYF. The CDR3 nucleotides are TGTGCCAGCAGTTACGGGGATTTCACAGATACGCAGTATTTT. The chain joins TRBV6-2 or TRBV6-3 to TRBJ2-3; D gene ambiguous. The ends were cut back, 2 bases at V and 2 bases at J, with 8 bases in the middle. Germline-derived CDR1 and CDR2 are MNHEY and SVGEGT. This CDR3 comprises 14 residues.

The rearrangement links TRBV27 to TRBJ2-7; maybe TRBD2 (6 bases). V was clipped by 5 bases and J by 5 bases, with 19 bases between them. The CDR3 is 15 residues long. Germline CDR1 and CDR2: MNHEY and SMNVEV (reference sequence). This chain's CDR3 is CASSGGRRLVNEQYF. The CDR3 region has the DNA TGTGCCAGCAGTGGGGGGAGAAGATTGGTAAACGAGCAGTACTTC.

V gene TRBV24-1 combines with J gene TRBJ2-3; D not resolved. CDR3 size: 13 residues. V lost 4 bases and J lost 5, with 9 bases in between. The germline V gene has CDR1 KGHDR and CDR2 SFDVKD. CDR3 sequence (DNA): TGTGCCACCAGTGAACTTCAGAGAGATACGCAGTATTTT. As protein: CATSELQRDTQYF.

In its sample, this clonotype was seen a few times. This chain links TRBV6-1 with TRBJ2-7; 13 bases are shared with TRBD2. The CDR3 is 15 amino acids. The ends lost 6 bases at V and 1 base at J; junction bases unmatched: 3. The germline V gene encodes CDR1 MNHNS and CDR2 SASEGT. As DNA, the CDR3 is TGTGCCAGCAGGAGGACTAGCGGGAGATCCTACGAGCAGTACTTC. Its translation: CASRRTSGRSYEQYF.

This clonotype was found many times. The chain carries TRBV5-5 and TRBJ2-3, with D perhaps TRBD1 or TRBD2 (5 bases each). CDR1 and CDR2 from the germline V gene are SGHKS and YYEKEE (reference sequence). V lost 3 bases and J lost 2, with 19 bases in between. The CDR3 is 17 amino acids. For the CDR3, the DNA is TGTGCCAGCAGCTCTTTCACCGGGACGGACCACACAGATACGCAGTATTTT. It is translated as CASSSFTGTDHTDTQYF.

Only a few counts were recorded for this clonotype. This rearrangement joins TRBV19 to TRBJ1-2, with D unclear. Germline CDR1 and CDR2: LNHDA and SQIVND (reference sequence). V was cut by 3 bases and J by 1 base, with 6 bases left in between. There are 13 residues in the CDR3. For the CDR3, the DNA is TGTGCCAGTAGTATCAAGGGTAACTATGGCTACACCTTC. Residues: CASSIKGNYGYTF. Using reference TRBV19 and TRBJ1-2 for the parts outside the CDR3, the full variable domain is DGGITQSPKYLFRKEGQNVTLSCEQNLNHDAMYWYRQDPGQGLRLIYYSQIVNDFQKGDIAEGYSVSREKKESFPLTVTSAQKNPTAFYLCASSIKGNYGYTFGSGTRLTVV.

The J gene is TRBJ2-7, the V gene TRBV14; D not resolved. The CDR3 is 14 amino acids. The germline CDR1 and CDR2 sequences are SGHDN and FVKESK. Trimming left V 1 base short and J 0 bases short, with 7 bases between. DNA for the CDR3: TGTGCCAGCAGCCAAGGGGTGGTCTCCTACGAGCAGTACTTC. The encoded protein is CASSQGVVSYEQYF.

There are a few counts of this clonotype. The CDR3: CASSAKNTGELFF. As DNA, the CDR3 is TGTGCCAGCAGCGCCAAGAACACCGGGGAGCTGTTTTTT. This rearrangement joins TRBV3-1 to TRBJ2-2; unclear D gene. From germline, CDR1 is LGHDT and CDR2 YNNKEL (reference sequence). The V gene lost 5 bases and the J gene lost 1 base, with 5 bases spanning the gap. The CDR3 spans 13 residues.

This clonotype was observed once. Sequence at one end of the junction differs from germline and may be a read error. This chain links TRBV11-2 with TRBJ2-2, with 8 bases fitting TRBD2. Germline V lookup: CDR1 SGHAT, CDR2 FQNNGV. This CDR3 spans 19 amino acids. DNA of the CDR3: TGTGCCATCAGCCCCCATGCATCAGCGGGGGCCCTTCGCGGCGGGGAGCTGTTTTTT. Its translation: CAISPHASAGALRGGELFF.